The 29 T cell receptor beta chains reported below all come from one sample, sequenced in a study of Ad26.COV2.S vaccination and SARS-CoV-2 variants. Here immunoSEQ multiplex PCR was the method, and the copy in TCRdb shows in-frame clones only, minus some. This sample carries about 680,000 clones, 89% of them seen once, and the ten largest clones take around 1.5%. Treatment given: roughly 20 received Ad26.COV2.S at low or high dose, single or two shots; several received placebo; per-sample allocation not given. Sampling took place 63 days after the first vaccine or placebo injection. The sequences come from peripheral blood, collected in a trial of Ad26.COV2.S vaccine versus placebo. Every receptor here comes from a person aged 18-60 years who received the Ad26.COV2.S COVID-19 vaccine or a placebo.

This chain uses TRBV6-5 with TRBJ1-2, with TRBD1 identical over 8 bases. The germline CDR1 and CDR2 sequences are MNHEY and SVGAGI. The ends lost 2 bases at V and 5 bases at J; junction bases unmatched: 4. This CDR3 has 14 amino acids. CDR3 sequence (DNA): TGTGCCAGCAGTTACGGGACAGGCATTTATGGCTACACCTTC. Encoded protein: CASSYGTGIYGYTF.

The CDR3 loop reads CASSEGWGGTEAFF. CDR3 nucleotide sequence: TGTGCCAGCAGTGAAGGCTGGGGTGGGACTGAAGCTTTCTTT. This chain connects TRBV25-1 to TRBJ1-1; D unresolved. The CDR3 has 14 amino acids. The germline CDR1 and CDR2 sequences are MGHDK and SYGVNS. With 2 bases removed from V and 5 bases from J, the gap between germline ends came to 12 bases.

This clone was observed a few times. The gene calls are TRBV6-5 and TRBJ2-7, with unresolved D. V was shortened by 9 bases and J by 2 bases, with 14 bases between the two germline ends. Per germline, CDR1 MNHEY and CDR2 SVGAGI. This CDR3 spans 13 amino acids. CDR3 DNA sequence: TGTGCCAGTCACTCGAGTTTGACCTACGAGCAGTACTTC. This encodes CASHSSLTYEQYF.

The genes are TRBV2 and TRBJ2-3; TRBD1 matches 10 bases. Germline-derived CDR1 and CDR2 are SNHLY and FYNNEI. CDR3 length equals 15 residues. Trimming cost V 2 bases and J 3 bases; bases outside gene matches: 2. The CDR3 sequence: CASSERGQGTDTQYF. The CDR3 DNA reads as TGTGCCAGCAGTGAACGGGGACAGGGGACAGATACGCAGTATTTT.

J is TRBJ1-3 and V is TRBV27; TRBD1 aligns across 10 bases. CDR1 is MNHEY and CDR2 is SMNVEV in the germline V gene (reference sequence). The CDR3 covers 17 residues. Trimming at V came to 2 bases and at J to 2 bases, leaving 6 bases not matched to a gene. The CDR3 is CASSLTWDRGTGNTIYF. CDR3 nucleotides: TGTGCCAGCAGTTTAACCTGGGACAGGGGCACTGGAAACACCATATATTTT.

This clone was counted only a few times. The V gene is TRBV2, the J gene TRBJ2-5, with D possibly being TRBD1 (7 bases). This CDR3 region has 15 residues. V was cut by 2 bases and J by 2 bases, with 12 bases left in between. The germline CDR1 and CDR2 sequences are SNHLY and FYNNEI. CDR3 sequence reads: CASSERSGGQETQYF. The CDR3 nucleotides read TGTGCCAGCAGTGAAAGGTCAGGGGGGCAAGAGACCCAGTACTTC.

CDR3 DNA sequence: TGTGCCAGCAGAGCCGGGACAGGGGAATACGAGCAGTACTTC. Translating it yields CASRAGTGEYEQYF. This rearrangement joins TRBV2 to TRBJ2-7, with 10 bases aligning to TRBD1. The CDR3 is 14 amino acids. From germline, CDR1 is SNHLY and CDR2 FYNNEI. The V segment lost 6 bases and the J segment 4 bases; nucleotides outside the gene matches: 6.

The CDR3 region is CASSRQEFYEQYF. In nucleotides, the CDR3 is TGTGCCAGCTCACGACAGGAATTCTACGAGCAGTACTTC. The rearrangement joins TRBV18 to TRBJ2-7; a possible D gene is TRBD1 (6 bases). The germline CDR1 and CDR2 sequences are KGHSH and LQKENI. CDR3 length equals 13 residues. V gave up 4 bases and J gave up 3 bases, with 10 bases separating them. The variable domain in full, with the rest retrieved from reference TRBV18 and TRBJ2-7, is NAGVMQNPRHLVRRRGQEARLRCSPMKGHSHVYWYRQLPEEGLKFMVYLQKENIIDESGMPKERFSAEFPKEGPSILRIQQVVRGDSAAYFCASSRQEFYEQYFGPGTRLTVT.

The rearrangement joins TRBV7-2 to TRBJ1-3; D not certain. Germline assignment: CDR1 SGHTA and CDR2 FQGNSA. Trimming removed 0 bases at V and 1 base at J, with 7 bases between. This CDR3 is built from 15 residues. CDR3 protein: CASSLAGVSGNTIYF. For the CDR3, the DNA is TGTGCCAGCAGCTTAGCTGGGGTTTCTGGAAACACCATATATTTT.

This chain uses TRBV18 with TRBJ2-7; the match to TRBD1 covers 7 bases. Trimming took 1 base from V and 0 from J; bases not matched to a gene: 9. Germline lookup yields CDR1 KGHSH and CDR2 LQKENI. There are 17 residues in the CDR3. The CDR3 coding sequence is TGTGCCAGCTCACCACAGCGGACGGGGACAGACTCCTACGAGCAGTACTTC. Protein product: CASSPQRTGTDSYEQYF. The full variable domain, its missing parts supplied by reference TRBV18 and TRBJ2-7, is NAGVMQNPRHLVRRRGQEARLRCSPMKGHSHVYWYRQLPEEGLKFMVYLQKENIIDESGMPKERFSAEFPKEGPSILRIQQVVRGDSAAYFCASSPQRTGTDSYEQYFGPGTRLTVT.

This clone was seen only a few times. The chain employs TRBV7-2 and TRBJ1-5; 11 bases are shared with TRBD1. The CDR3 is 14 amino acids. Germline V lookup: CDR1 SGHTA, CDR2 FQGNSA. Trimming cost V 5 bases and J 5 bases; bases outside gene matches: 2. CDR3 nucleotides: TGTGCCAGCAGCAAGGGACAGGGGGATCAGCCCCAGCATTTT. This encodes CASSKGQGDQPQHF.

This chain uses TRBV6-5 with TRBJ2-4, with D hard to call. The V end was cut by 0 bases, the J end by 0 bases, with 9 bases between. This CDR3 is 16 amino acids long. The V gene's germline CDR1 is MNHEY and CDR2 SVGAGI. The CDR3 nucleotides are TGTGCCAGCAGTTACTCTGCTCGTCTAGCCAAAAACATTCAGTACTTC. It yields the protein CASSYSARLAKNIQYF.

The rearrangement uses TRBV4-3 and TRBJ2-5; D not certain. The CDR3 is made up of 16 amino acids. Trimming cost V 1 base and J 2 bases, with 14 bases left between them. Germline lookup yields CDR1 LGHNA and CDR2 YSLEER. The CDR3 reads CASSQVWGRRQETQYF. The CDR3 nucleotides read TGCGCCAGCAGCCAAGTCTGGGGAAGAAGGCAAGAGACCCAGTACTTC.

J is TRBJ2-7 and V is TRBV6-5; 14 positions match TRBD2. V trimming: 6 bases; J trimming: 4 bases; junction bases outside the gene matches: 2. This CDR3 is built from 14 residues. Germline V gives CDR1 MNHEY, CDR2 SVGAGI. The DNA of the CDR3 is TGTGCCAGCAGAGGGACTAGCGGGAGTTACGAGCAGTACTTC. As protein: CASRGTSGSYEQYF.

This chain uses TRBV30 with TRBJ2-7; no firm D call. Trimming stripped 1 base from V and 2 bases from J, with 6 bases between. This CDR3 has 12 amino acids. Germline V lookup: CDR1 GTSNPN, CDR2 SVGIG (reference sequence). CDR3 nucleotide sequence: TGTGCCTGGAGTGCCCTCCCCTACGAGCAGTACTTC. Translation gives CAWSALPYEQYF.

The V call is TRBV19, the J call TRBJ1-5, with D uncertain. The germline gives CDR1 LNHDA, CDR2 SQIVND (reference sequence). The CDR3 loop spans 15 amino acids. V was shortened by 3 bases and J by 0 bases, with 9 bases between the two germline ends. The CDR3 region is CASSIGAVSNQPQHF. The DNA of the CDR3 is TGTGCCAGTAGTATTGGCGCGGTTAGCAATCAGCCCCAGCATTTT. Using reference TRBV19 and TRBJ1-5 for the parts outside the CDR3, the full variable domain is DGGITQSPKYLFRKEGQNVTLSCEQNLNHDAMYWYRQDPGQGLRLIYYSQIVNDFQKGDIAEGYSVSREKKESFPLTVTSAQKNPTAFYLCASSIGAVSNQPQHFGDGTRLSIL.

The J gene is TRBJ2-7, the V gene TRBV11-2; D is perhaps TRBD2 (5 bases). This CDR3 spans 15 amino acids. Per the germline V gene, CDR1 is SGHAT and CDR2 is FQNNGV. V was trimmed by 0 bases and J by 3 bases, leaving 12 bases between them. CDR3 region: CASSLDLQTNYEQYF. The CDR3 nucleotides are TGTGCCAGCAGCTTAGATCTACAGACTAACTACGAGCAGTACTTC.

This chain links TRBV19 with TRBJ2-1; 11 positions agree with TRBD1. Losses at the gene ends were 3 bases for V and 3 bases for J; bases not matched to a gene: 10. CDR1 is LNHDA and CDR2 is SQIVND in the germline V gene (reference sequence). The CDR3 contains 18 residues. In nucleotides, the CDR3 is TGTGCCAGTAGTATTTGGACAGGGGGCTCAGGAATCTACAATGAGCAGTTCTTC. It is translated as CASSIWTGGSGIYNEQFF.

The genes are TRBV21-1 and TRBJ2-5; the table calls TRBD2, which could not be checked here. TRBV21-1 is an annotated pseudogene. The CDR3 has 15 amino acids. The CDR3 reads CASPPPAGGRETQYF. The DNA of the CDR3 is TGTGCCAGCCCCCCCCCAGCGGGAGGGCGAGAGACCCAGTACTTC.

The rearrangement joins TRBV27 to TRBJ1-3, with D possibly TRBD1 on 5 matching bases. Germline CDR1 reads MNHEY; CDR2 reads SMNVEV (reference sequence). V lost 5 bases and J lost 0, with 17 bases in between. The CDR3 has 17 amino acids. The DNA for the CDR3 is TGTGCCAGCAGTCCCCGGGTAAGGGGAGGCTCTGGAAACACCATATATTTT. This encodes CASSPRVRGGSGNTIYF.

The V gene is TRBV7-9, the J gene TRBJ1-1; D unresolved. Per the germline V gene, CDR1 is SEHNR and CDR2 is FQNEAQ (reference sequence). This CDR3 region has 14 residues. Trimming took 5 bases from V and 1 from J, leaving 11 bases between them. The CDR3 reads CASSQRTGNTEAFF. DNA for the CDR3: TGTGCCAGCAGCCAAAGGACGGGGAACACTGAAGCTTTCTTT.

This rearrangement joins TRBV12-2 to TRBJ2-7; the table's D call, TRBD2, was not checked against the DNA. TRBV12-2 is a pseudogene locus. CDR3 length equals 16 residues. This chain's CDR3 is CASRLVLLAGAYEQYF. Here the CDR3 DNA reads TGTGCAAGTCGCTTAGTTCTGCTAGCGGGTGCGTACGAGCAGTACTTC.

The J gene is TRBJ2-1, the V gene TRBV10-3, with D possibly TRBD2 on 5 matching bases. Trimming stripped 0 bases from V and 0 bases from J, with 12 bases between. The CDR3 length is 17 residues. Germline loops: CDR1 ENHRY, CDR2 SYGVKD. Here the CDR3 reads CAISESLGSSSYNEQFF. CDR3 in DNA: TGTGCCATCAGTGAGTCGTTAGGGAGTAGCTCCTACAATGAGCAGTTCTTC.

This chain joins TRBV2 and TRBJ2-7; no firm D call. CDR1 SNHLY and CDR2 FYNNEI come from the germline V gene. V lost 6 bases and J 4 bases, leaving 13 bases between the germline ends. This CDR3 has 13 residues. Written as DNA, the CDR3 is TGTGCCAGCAGACCAGTAGTGAGGTACGAGCAGTACTTC. Amino acids: CASRPVVRYEQYF.

The rearrangement links TRBV10-2 to TRBJ1-4; D is possibly TRBD1 (5 bases). In germline, CDR1 is WSHSY, CDR2 SAAADI. CDR3 size: 12 residues. The germline V and J ends were trimmed by 6 bases and 8 bases, with 10 bases remaining between them. CDR3 protein: CASRAGKEKLFF. DNA for the CDR3: TGCGCCAGCAGGGCAGGGAAGGAAAAACTGTTTTTT.

A single count supports this clone. A junction boundary mismatches the germline segment, possibly from a read error. This chain connects TRBV29-1 to TRBJ2-7; tentatively, D is TRBD2 (6 bases). From germline, CDR1 is SQVTM and CDR2 ANQGSEA. The CDR3 is 14 residues long. This CDR3 is CRVGGGTAYYEQYF. CDR3 coding DNA: TGCAGGGTTGGTGGGGGGACCGCCTACTACGAGCAGTACTTC.

J is TRBJ1-5 and V is TRBV6-6; D unclear. V lost 5 bases, J lost 7 bases, and 9 bases lay in between. This CDR3 contains 12 residues. Germline assignment: CDR1 MNHNY and CDR2 SVGAGI (reference sequence). Here the CDR3 DNA reads TGTGCCAGCAGTGACGAATTCCAGCCCCAGCATTTT. It translates to CASSDEFQPQHF.

The chain joins TRBV14 to TRBJ2-7; 9 nucleotides match TRBD2. This CDR3 spans 15 amino acids. The V gene end was trimmed by 3 bases and the J gene end by 0 bases; junction bases not matched to a gene: 3. CDR1 is SGHDN, CDR2 FVKESK, per germline. In nucleotides, the CDR3 is TGTGCCAGCAGCCAGACTAGCGGACCCTCCTACGAGCAGTACTTC. Its protein is CASSQTSGPSYEQYF.

The CDR3 DNA sequence: TGTGCCAGCAGTTACCCGACAGCCGCAGAGGAAATGCGGTTCTTC. Translated, it gives CASSYPTAAEEMRFF. This chain connects TRBV6-6 to TRBJ2-1, with D perhaps matching TRBD1 (5 bases). Per the germline V gene, CDR1 is MNHNY and CDR2 is SVGAGI (reference sequence). CDR3 size: 15 residues. The V gene lost 2 bases and the J gene lost 15 bases, with 23 bases spanning the gap.